This T cell receptor (beta chain) was observed in a study of blood T cell repertoires in COVID-19. Across the study: Samples came from the United States, Italy and Spain, spanning acute and convalescent COVID-19.

The age range of participants was roughly 18 to 90 years, with residence in about two dozen US areas. Generated by immunoSEQ multiplex PCR, the TCRdb table keeps only in-frame clones and is missing some. The data contain 190,000 or so clones, roughly 90% of them singletons. This receptor was identified in a woman younger than 35 who had recovered from COVID-19. The sequenced sample was PBMCs or T cells enriched from blood (not recorded which).

Here the CDR3 DNA reads TGCGCCAGCGGCCGGTCACTAGCGGGGGGGAGCACCGGGGAGCTGTTTTTT. This sequence encodes CASGRSLAGGSTGELFF. The rearrangement uses TRBV5-1 and TRBJ2-2, with 13 nucleotides matching TRBD2. V shed 7 bases and J 4 bases; nucleotides not matched to a gene: 10. This CDR3 contains 17 residues. Per germline, CDR1 SGHRS and CDR2 YFSETQ.